Shown below are 13 T cell receptor beta chains from a single sample sequenced in a study of vaccination effects on CD4 cells after COVID-19. Before sequencing took place, the ViraFEST assay used viral peptide pools to expand antigen-specific CD4+ T cells. Subsequent to 10 days of culture, CD4+ T cells were isolated. Having tested negative for nucleocapsid antibodies, the vaccine recipients showed no prior SARS-CoV-2 infection. Their target antigens are unknown. Data came from immunoSEQ multiplex PCR; TCRdb stores just in-frame clones and leaves some out. The profile shows 70,000 or so clones, around 79% of them singletons. The input for sequencing was CD4+ T cells from PBMCs cultured with HCoV-NL63 spike peptides, taken before COVID-19 vaccination. Every receptor here comes from a human donor who received a COVID-19 vaccine.

There are a few counts of this clone. The V gene is TRBV18, the J gene TRBJ1-3; 9 bases line up with TRBD1. There are 16 residues in the CDR3. The germline V gene has CDR1 KGHSH and CDR2 LQKENI. J was trimmed by 4 bases and V by 5 bases; bases with no gene match: 9. For the CDR3, the DNA is TGTGCCAGCTCATCCGGACAGGGGAGACACGGAAACACCATATATTTT. It is translated as CASSSGQGRHGNTIYF.

The CDR3 protein is CASGLVRGGDTEAFF. DNA of the CDR3: TGTGCTAGTGGTTTGGTGAGGGGGGGGGACACTGAAGCTTTCTTT. The V gene is TRBV12-5, the J gene TRBJ1-1, with TRBD1 as a possible D gene (6 bases). CDR3 length: 15 residues. The V gene's germline CDR1 is LGHNT and CDR2 FRNRAP. V was pared by 0 bases and J by 3 bases, with 11 bases between.

The gene calls are TRBV14 and TRBJ2-1; 7 bases line up with TRBD2. The ends lost 5 bases at V and 0 bases at J; junction bases unmatched: 16. This CDR3 is built from 19 residues. Germline V lookup: CDR1 SGHDN, CDR2 FVKESK. The CDR3 spells CASSSRSGMSLSSYNEQFF. The CDR3 DNA is TGTGCCAGCAGCTCAAGGAGCGGGATGTCTTTGAGCTCCTACAATGAGCAGTTCTTC.

V gene TRBV6-5 combines with J gene TRBJ2-2; the D gene is possibly TRBD1 (6 bases). The CDR3 has 15 residues. From germline, CDR1 is MNHEY and CDR2 SVGAGI. V was trimmed by 5 bases and J by 4 bases, leaving 14 bases between them. The DNA of the CDR3 is TGTGCCAGCAGTCCCCGGACAGTATCCACCGGGGAGCTGTTTTTT. Encoded protein: CASSPRTVSTGELFF.

This clone showed up just a few times. The chain recombines TRBV4-1 with TRBJ1-1; D is undetermined. CDR3 length: 13 residues. V dropped 2 bases and J dropped 3 bases, with 7 bases sitting between them. Germline V gene sequence: CDR1 MGHRA, CDR2 YSYEKL. This CDR3 reads CASSQTKDTEAFF. The CDR3 DNA follows: TGCGCCAGCAGCCAAACAAAGGACACTGAAGCTTTCTTT.

The rearrangement links TRBV5-5 to TRBJ2-5, with 9 positions matching TRBD2. Looked up from germline, CDR1 is SGHKS and CDR2 is YYEKEE (reference sequence). This CDR3 is built from 15 residues. The J segment lost 5 bases and the V segment lost 4 bases, leaving 9 bases of the junction unmatched. The CDR3 DNA sequence: TGTGCCAGCAGCAGCGACTTCAGCGGGGGGGAGACCCAGTACTTC. Translated: CASSSDFSGGETQYF.

The chain employs TRBV13 and TRBJ1-5; TRBD1 matches 7 bases. In germline, CDR1 is PRHDT, CDR2 FYEKMQ (reference sequence). V gave up 4 bases and J gave up 7 bases; unmatched junction bases: 7. The CDR3 contains 14 residues. The CDR3 reads CASSSGTVGQPQHF. CDR3 sequence (DNA): TGTGCCAGCAGCTCCGGGACAGTCGGCCAGCCCCAGCATTTT.

CDR3 in DNA: TGCGCCAGCAGCTTGGGGACAGGAGGGCCCGGGGCCAACGTCCTGACTTTC. It specifies CASSLGTGGPGANVLTF. The rearrangement joins TRBV5-1 to TRBJ2-6, with D possibly matching TRBD1 (7 bases). Trimming removed 0 bases at V and 4 bases at J, with 14 bases between. CDR3 length equals 17 residues. Germline V gene lookup returns CDR1 SGHRS and CDR2 YFSETQ.

Only one count was recorded for this clone. The rearrangement links TRBV6-5 to TRBJ2-2, with 7 bases aligning to TRBD1. This CDR3 contains 13 residues. The V and J ends lost 8 bases and 2 bases, in that order; junction bases with no gene match: 2. Germline V gives CDR1 MNHEY, CDR2 SVGAGI. The CDR3 DNA reads as TGTGCCAGCCGGGACAGAAACACCGGGGAGCTGTTTTTT. This translates into CASRDRNTGELFF.

CDR3 sequence: CASSHLLPSSGNTIYF. The CDR3 nucleotides read TGTGCCAGCAGCCACCTTCTTCCATCCTCTGGAAACACCATATATTTT. The rearrangement joins TRBV5-8 to TRBJ1-3; D remains unclear. This CDR3 comprises 16 residues. V was pared by 4 bases and J by 0 bases, with 14 bases between. Germline CDR1 and CDR2: SGHTS and YDEGEE.

The chain carries TRBV29-1 and TRBJ1-2; D is unresolved. CDR1 and CDR2 from the germline V gene are SQVTM and ANQGSEA. The CDR3 sequence is 11 residues long. Trimming took 6 bases from V and 1 from J, leaving 6 bases between them. CDR3 residues: CSVSINYGYTF. CDR3 nucleotide sequence: TGCAGCGTCAGTATTAACTATGGCTACACCTTC. Drawing the rest from reference TRBV29-1 and TRBJ1-2, the complete variable domain is SAVISQKPSRDICQRGTSLTIQCQVDSQVTMMFWYRQQPGQSLTLIATANQGSEATYESGFVIDKFPISRPNLTFSTLTVSNMSPEDSSIYLCSVSINYGYTFGSGTRLTVV.

The V and J genes are TRBV19 and TRBJ1-3; a weak D match, TRBD1 (6 bases). This CDR3 has 14 amino acids. Germline CDR1 and CDR2: LNHDA and SQIVND (reference sequence). V lost 8 bases and J lost 6, with 17 bases in between. This chain's CDR3 is CASRRTGGPNTIYF. The CDR3, as DNA: TGTGCCAGTCGAAGAACGGGGGGGCCAAACACCATATATTTT.

The gene calls are TRBV6-6 and TRBJ2-3, with D tentatively TRBD2 (6 bases). The germline V and J ends were trimmed by 3 bases and 3 bases, with 10 bases remaining between them. Germline CDR1 reads MNHNY; CDR2 reads SVGAGI (reference sequence). CDR3 size: 14 residues. CDR3 DNA sequence: TGTGCCAGCAGTTATACCGGGACTACAGATACGCAGTATTTT. It yields the protein CASSYTGTTDTQYF.